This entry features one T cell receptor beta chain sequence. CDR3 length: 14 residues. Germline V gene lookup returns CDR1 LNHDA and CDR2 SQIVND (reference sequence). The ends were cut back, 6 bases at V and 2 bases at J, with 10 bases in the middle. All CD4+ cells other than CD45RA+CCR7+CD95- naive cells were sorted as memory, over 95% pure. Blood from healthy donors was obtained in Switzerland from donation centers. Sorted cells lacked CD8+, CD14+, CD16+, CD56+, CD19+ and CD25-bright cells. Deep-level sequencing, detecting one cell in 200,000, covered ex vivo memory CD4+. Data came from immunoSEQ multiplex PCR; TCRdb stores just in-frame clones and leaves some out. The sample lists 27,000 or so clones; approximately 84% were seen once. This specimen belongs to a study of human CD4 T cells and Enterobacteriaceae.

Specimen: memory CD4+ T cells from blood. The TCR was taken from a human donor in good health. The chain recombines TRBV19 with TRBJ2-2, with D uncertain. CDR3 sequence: CASSLRANTGELFF. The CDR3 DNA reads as TGTGCCAGTAGCCTAAGGGCTAACACCGGGGAGCTGTTTTTT.